Shown below are 18 T cell receptor beta chains from a single sample sequenced in a study of T-cell reconstitution after alpha-beta-depleted transplantation in children. Using unique molecular identifiers, the investigators prepared the TCRbeta library. Each CDR3 protein gets one entry after TCRdb re-called the PCR reads with MiXCR. Of about 110,000 distinct CDR3 sequences listed, 5.5% to 6.5% were seen once; the top ten hold roughly 24%. The material was PBMCs, mostly from graft donor cells, obtained 360 days after TCRalphabeta/CD19-depleted stem cell transplant. These receptors originate from a male patient between 2 and 15 years old who had a stem cell transplant for acute lymphoblastic leukemia, so the T cells may come from the graft donor.

This clonotype was detected ten times or more. V usage is TRBV25-1 and J usage is TRBJ2-7; D is unclear. The CDR3 runs 14 residues. The germline V gene has CDR1 MGHDK and CDR2 SYGVNS. V was shortened by 3 bases and J by 1 base, with 10 bases between the two germline ends. CDR3 sequence (DNA): TGTGCCAGCAGTGATCCGACAATGTCCTACGAGCAGTACTTC. This sequence encodes CASSDPTMSYEQYF.

As to this clonotype: A read error is possible here, since a much larger clone lies one base away. The chain is built from TRBV7-3 and TRBJ2-7; 10 bases map to TRBD2. Trimming at V came to 2 bases and at J to 5 bases, leaving 6 bases not matched to a gene. The CDR3 runs 15 residues. Germline V gives CDR1 SGHTA, CDR2 FQGTGA. The DNA of the CDR3 is TGTGCCAGCAGCTTACTAGCGGGAGTTGGGAACGAGCAGTACTTC. Amino acid sequence: CASSLLAGVGNEQYF.

In its sample, this clonotype was seen a few times. The rearrangement links TRBV28 to TRBJ2-7; 7 bases are a match to TRBD1. Germline V gene lookup returns CDR1 MDHEN and CDR2 SYDVKM. Trimming at V came to 8 bases and at J to 0 bases, leaving 10 bases not matched to a gene. The CDR3 has 15 residues. CDR3 sequence: CASGISGTASYEQYF. The CDR3 DNA follows: TGTGCCAGCGGAATCTCCGGGACAGCCTCCTACGAGCAGTACTTC. Full variable domain (missing parts from reference TRBV28 and TRBJ2-7): DVKVTQSSRYLVKRTGEKVFLECVQDMDHENMFWYRQDPGLGLRLIYFSYDVKMKEKGDIPEGYSVSREKKERFSLILESASTNQTSMYLCASGISGTASYEQYFGPGTRLTVT.

The chain links TRBV7-2 to TRBJ1-6; no clear D gene. Per the germline V gene, CDR1 is SGHTA and CDR2 is FQGNSA. The length of the CDR3 is 20 residues. With 6 bases removed from V and 0 bases from J, the gap between germline ends came to 24 bases. The CDR3 DNA follows: TGTGCCAGCAGATACCCTATCTTGGGAATAGTTAACTCCTATAATTCACCCCTCCACTTT. Translating gives CASRYPILGIVNSYNSPLHF.

This clonotype was counted many times. The V and J genes are TRBV4-3 and TRBJ2-1; TRBD1 or TRBD2 may be the D gene (5 bases each). CDR1 is LGHNA and CDR2 is YSLEER in the germline V gene. The CDR3 covers 12 residues. V was clipped by 0 bases and J by 9 bases, with 6 bases between them. The CDR3 nucleotides are TGCGCCAGCAGCCAAGAGGGGGTTGAGCAGTTCTTC. This codes for CASSQEGVEQFF.

The sample holds many counts of this clonotype. The rearrangement links TRBV20-1 to TRBJ2-3, with 9 bases identical to TRBD2. Losses at the gene ends were 3 bases for V and 6 bases for J; bases not matched to a gene: 4. This CDR3 contains 13 residues. In germline, CDR1 is DFQATT, CDR2 SNEGSKA (reference sequence). The CDR3 DNA is TGCAGTGCTAGCGGCGGGAGGGCGGATACGCAGTATTTT. It encodes CSASGGRADTQYF.

This clonotype was seen many times. This chain joins TRBV4-3 and TRBJ2-5; D gene uncertain. The CDR3 totals 13 residues. Between the trimmed V and J ends, which lost 4 bases and 5 bases, there was a span of 11 bases. The germline V gene encodes CDR1 LGHNA and CDR2 YSLEER. The CDR3: CASSPSRIETQYF. The CDR3 DNA sequence: TGCGCCAGCAGCCCATCTAGAATTGAGACCCAGTACTTC.

In its sample, this clonotype was seen many times. The chain carries TRBV9 and TRBJ2-7, with D possibly being TRBD1 or TRBD2 (6 bases each). CDR1 and CDR2 (germline): SGDLS, YYNGEE. CDR3 size: 15 residues. Trimming took 0 bases from V and 0 from J, leaving 10 bases between them. The CDR3 loop is CASSVAGAHSYEQYF. The CDR3 DNA follows: TGTGCCAGCAGCGTAGCGGGGGCCCACTCCTACGAGCAGTACTTC. Together with reference TRBV9 and TRBJ2-7, the CDR3 gives the full variable domain: DSGVTQTPKHLITATGQRVTLRCSPRSGDLSVYWYQQSLDQGLQFLIQYYNGEERAKGNILERFSAQQFPDLHSELNLSSLELGDSALYFCASSVAGAHSYEQYFGPGTRLTVT.

This clonotype came up many times. The chain is built from TRBV15 and TRBJ2-5, with D unclear. CDR3 size: 13 residues. V was cut by 0 bases and J by 7 bases, with 9 bases left in between. CDR1 and CDR2 (germline): LNHNV, YYDKDF (reference sequence). CDR3: CATSRDQEWTQYF. The CDR3 nucleotides read TGTGCCACCAGCAGAGATCAAGAGTGGACCCAGTACTTC. Using reference TRBV15 and TRBJ2-5 for the parts outside the CDR3, the full variable domain is DAMVIQNPRYQVTQFGKPVTLSCSQTLNHNVMYWYQQKSSQAPKLLFHYYDKDFNNEADTPDNFQSRRPNTSFCFLDIRSPGLGDTAMYLCATSRDQEWTQYFGPGTRLLVL.

This clonotype occurred a few times. The rearrangement uses TRBV27 and TRBJ2-3; TRBD1 matches at 7 bases. Trimming at V came to 6 bases and at J to 1 base, leaving 7 bases not matched to a gene. This CDR3 region has 15 residues. Germline V gene sequence: CDR1 MNHEY, CDR2 SMNVEV (reference sequence). The CDR3 loop is CASSSRDRRTDTQYF. As DNA, the CDR3 is TGTGCCAGCAGCTCTCGGGACAGACGCACAGATACGCAGTATTTT.

This clonotype was recorded many times. The chain joins TRBV28 to TRBJ2-7; the D is unclear. This CDR3 contains 18 residues. The V end was cut by 4 bases, the J end by 4 bases, with 26 bases between. Per germline, CDR1 MDHEN and CDR2 SYDVKM. DNA of the CDR3: TGTGCCAGCAGTTCTCCCCCGGGTCCTCTTGGGCCCTCTTACGAGCAGTACTTC. Translation gives CASSSPPGPLGPSYEQYF.

This clonotype showed up many times. The chain joins TRBV28 to TRBJ2-1; 9 bases match TRBD2. This CDR3 has 15 amino acids. Germline loops: CDR1 MDHEN, CDR2 SYDVKM. J lost 4 bases, V lost 5 bases, and 6 bases had no gene match. This CDR3 reads CASSLTSGLYNEQFF. DNA for the CDR3: TGTGCCAGCAGTCTAACTAGCGGGTTATACAATGAGCAGTTCTTC.

This clonotype occurred many times. V and J are TRBV5-6 and TRBJ2-1, with unresolved D. In germline, CDR1 is SGHDT, CDR2 YYEEEE. CDR3 size: 16 residues. V was shortened by 0 bases and J by 2 bases, with 12 bases between the two germline ends. The CDR3 DNA reads TGTGCCAGCAGCTTGGGAGGTGAATGGGCCTACAATGAGCAGTTCTTC. Encoded protein: CASSLGGEWAYNEQFF.

The chain is built from TRBV28 and TRBJ2-5; the D gene is possibly TRBD2 (6 bases). The CDR3 contains 14 residues. Trimming removed 3 bases at V and 6 bases at J, with 14 bases between. Germline lookup yields CDR1 MDHEN and CDR2 SYDVKM. The CDR3 region is CASSFDAGRKTQYF. The CDR3 region has the DNA TGTGCCAGCAGTTTCGATGCGGGGAGGAAGACCCAGTACTTC.

V and J are TRBV12-3 or TRBV12-4 and TRBJ2-3; TRBD2 is a possible D gene (6 bases). The CDR3 has 16 amino acids. The germline V and J ends were trimmed by 6 bases and 8 bases, with 24 bases remaining between them. Written as DNA, the CDR3 is TGTGCCAGCAGCTTCGGGGGTAAGAGGGTTTTGGGTACGCAGTATTTT. Amino acids: CASSFGGKRVLGTQYF.

The chain has TRBV12-3 or TRBV12-4 and TRBJ2-1; tentatively, D is TRBD2 (7 bases). V was shortened by 1 base and J by 9 bases, with 22 bases between the two germline ends. This CDR3 is 17 amino acids long. As DNA, the CDR3 is TGTGCCAGCAGTTTAGTTGGGGGGGCAGGGGCTCCCGGTGAGCAGTTCTTC. It is translated as CASSLVGGAGAPGEQFF.

The rearrangement joins TRBV6-1 to TRBJ2-7; 8 nucleotides line up with TRBD1. V shed 4 bases, J shed 2 bases, and the junction held 7 bases outside the gene matches. This CDR3 is built from 15 residues. Germline V lookup: CDR1 MNHNS, CDR2 SASEGT. Here the CDR3 reads CASSGGQGMAYEQYF. In DNA, the CDR3 is TGTGCCAGCAGTGGCGGACAGGGAATGGCCTACGAGCAGTACTTC.

In its sample, this clonotype was seen many times. The chain couples TRBV12-3 or TRBV12-4 to TRBJ2-3, with D possibly being TRBD1 or TRBD2 (5 bases each). CDR3 length: 14 amino acids. V was cut by 7 bases and J by 3 bases, with 14 bases left in between. The CDR3, as DNA: TGTGCCAGCACCCCGGGGCGCTTTACAGATACGCAGTATTTT. It codes for CASTPGRFTDTQYF.